This entry features one T cell receptor (beta chain) sequence. There is no known antigen for this receptor. No base-level quality is on record; no much larger clone is a single base apart. The data originate from a study of OX40 agonist ivuxolimab in advanced cancers. At the level of the whole study: The costimulatory receptor OX40 (CD134) was targeted by ivuxolimab, a fully human IgG2 agonistic monoclonal antibody. Intravenous ivuxolimab was administered to patients every 2 weeks at six dose levels: 0.01, 0.1, 0.3, 1.5, 3 and 10 mg/kg. Among the approximately 54 dose-escalation patients, around 19 had hepatocellular carcinoma, approximately 15 melanoma, 9 renal cell carcinoma and 9 head and neck cancer. A male proportion of 75% to 85% and a mean age of about 60 years, ranging from 23 to 79, were recorded for the dose-escalation cohort. Prior anti-PD-1, anti-PD-L1 or anti-CTLA-4 therapy was permitted, and 40% of dose-escalation patients had received checkpoint inhibitors. Three dose-escalation patients achieved partial responses, one with hepatocellular carcinoma and two with cutaneous melanoma. The purpose of peripheral TCRbeta sequencing was to test whether ivuxolimab changed TCR sequence diversity and led to clonal T-cell expansion. The paper describes the monotherapy dose-escalation part (N of about 47 patients) of the phase I trial of ivuxolimab. The full study reports these points: Partial responders in the 0.1-3.0 mg/kg groups had among the lowest normalized peripheral clonal expansion, especially among CD8+ T cells. Antigen specificity was not determined for the clonally expanded peripheral T cells. Low levels of normalized T-cell clonal expansion were also seen in some nonresponding patients. After ivuxolimab, expanded clones were on average more numerous among CD8+ T cells than among CD4+ T cells. Clonal expansion of both CD4+ and CD8+ blood T cells was observed from baseline to week 6 at doses 0.1 to 3.0 mg/kg.

The CDR3 measures 15 amino acids from cysteine to phenylalanine. Of all the DNA, just the CDR3 is kept, 45 bases in frame from base 1. Relative to germline, V is missing 3 bases and J is missing 0 bases, with 1 base of the junction outside any gene match. For CDR1 and CDR2, the germline V gene lists SNHLY and FYNNEI. Patients with autoimmune disease history or receiving systemic immunosuppression were excluded from the trial. Peripheral blood for TCR sequencing was collected from all dose cohorts at baseline, on cycle 4 day 1, and on cycle 7 day 1. The samples were taken from a phase I, first-in-human, multicenter, open-label dose-escalation trial of ivuxolimab. Adults with locally advanced or metastatic melanoma, renal cell, hepatocellular, or head and neck squamous cell carcinoma were enrolled in the trial. Before TCR sequencing, CD4+ T cells and CD8+ T cells were sorted from peripheral blood as separate populations.

For sequencing of the TCRbeta CDR3 region, genomic DNA was extracted from the sorted cells. The immunoSEQ Assay was used for sequencing of TCRbeta CDR3 regions. The source is immuneACCESS, and TCRdb retained only in-frame sequences with V and J called. Part of the clones is not carried over; for the studies checked, unresolved V genes explain less than half of this, and the remainder is unexplained. This sample lists tens of thousands of clones; around four fifths were detected once. Of the sample, 3.4% falls within the top ten clones. The chain joins TRBV2 to TRBJ1-2; the central 10 bases match TRBD1. This TCR derives from an adult with an advanced solid tumor such as melanoma, head and neck, liver or kidney cancer. Sequenced material: CD4+ or CD8+ T cells sorted from blood, taken in a trial of the OX40 agonist ivuxolimab. The DNA sequence follows: TGTGCCAGCAGTGACGGGACAGGGGCTAACTATGGCTACACCTTC. It translates as CASSDGTGANYGYTF. With all but the CDR3 taken from the reference TRBV2 and TRBJ1-2 genes, the full variable domain is: EPEVTQTPSHQVTQMGQEVILRCVPISNHLYFYWYRQILGQKVEFLVSFYNNEISEKSEIFDDQFSVERPDGSNFTLKIRSTKLEDSAMYFCASSDGTGANYGYTFGSGTRLTVV.